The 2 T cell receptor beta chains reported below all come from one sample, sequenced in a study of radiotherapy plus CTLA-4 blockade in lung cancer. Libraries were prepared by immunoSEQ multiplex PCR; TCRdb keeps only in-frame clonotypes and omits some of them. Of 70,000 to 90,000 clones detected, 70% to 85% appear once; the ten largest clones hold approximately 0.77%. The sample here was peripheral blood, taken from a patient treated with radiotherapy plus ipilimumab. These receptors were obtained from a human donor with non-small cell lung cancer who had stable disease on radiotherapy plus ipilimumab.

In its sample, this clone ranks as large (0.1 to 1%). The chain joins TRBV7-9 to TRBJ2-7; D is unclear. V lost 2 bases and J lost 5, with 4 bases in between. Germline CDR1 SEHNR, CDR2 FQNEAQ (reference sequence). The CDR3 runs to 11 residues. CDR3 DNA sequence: TGTGCCAGCAGCTTAACAGACGAGCAGTACTTC. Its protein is CASSLTDEQYF.

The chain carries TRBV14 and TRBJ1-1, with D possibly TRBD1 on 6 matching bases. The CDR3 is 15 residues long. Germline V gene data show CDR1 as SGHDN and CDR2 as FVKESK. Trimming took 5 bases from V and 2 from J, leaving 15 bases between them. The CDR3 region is CASSRAGRGNTEAFF. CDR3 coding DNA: TGTGCCAGCAGCAGGGCCGGCAGGGGTAACACTGAAGCTTTCTTT.